This TCR beta chain was identified during a study of OX40 agonist ivuxolimab in advanced cancers. For the wider study: Ivuxolimab, which targeted the costimulatory receptor OX40 (CD134), was an agonistic, fully human IgG2 monoclonal antibody. Patients were allowed to have had prior anti-PD-1, anti-PD-L1 or anti-CTLA-4 therapy, and 40% of the dose-escalation patients had previously received checkpoint inhibitors. A male proportion of 82.7% and a mean age of roughly 58 years, ranging from about 23 to 90, were recorded for the dose-escalation cohort. The paper reports the monotherapy dose-escalation portion (N of about 56 patients) of the phase I ivuxolimab trial. Intravenous ivuxolimab was administered to patients every 2 weeks at six dose levels: 0.01, 0.1, 0.3, 1.5, 3 and 10 mg/kg. Of the roughly 54 patients in dose escalation, about 20 had hepatocellular carcinoma, approximately 15 had melanoma, 9 had renal cell carcinoma and 9 had head and neck cancer. The point of sequencing TCRbeta in the periphery was to test whether ivuxolimab changed TCR sequence diversity and drove clonal T-cell expansion. Partial responses occurred in three dose-escalation patients: two with cutaneous melanoma and one with hepatocellular carcinoma.

Patients with a history of autoimmune disease or receiving systemic immunosuppression were excluded from the trial. In every dose cohort, peripheral blood was drawn for TCR sequencing at baseline, cycle 4 day 1, and cycle 7 day 1. Samples were obtained from an open-label, multicenter, first-in-human phase I dose-escalation trial of ivuxolimab. Adults with locally advanced or metastatic head and neck squamous cell, hepatocellular, melanoma or renal cell carcinoma were enrolled in the trial. CD4+ and CD8+ T cells were sorted separately from peripheral blood before TCR sequencing. Overall study results and their limits: Clonal expansion of both CD4+ and CD8+ blood T cells was observed from baseline to week 6 at doses 0.1 to 3.0 mg/kg. Antigen specificity was not determined for the clonally expanded peripheral T cells. After ivuxolimab, expanded clones were on average more numerous among CD8+ T cells than among CD4+ T cells. Low levels of normalized T-cell clonal expansion were also seen in some patients who did not respond. In the 0.1-3.0 mg/kg groups, partial responders had among the lowest normalized peripheral clonal expansion, particularly in CD8+ T cells.

For sequencing of the TCRbeta CDR3 region, genomic DNA was extracted from the sorted cells. The immunoSEQ Assay was used to sequence the TCRbeta CDR3 regions. Sourced from immuneACCESS, this table was stored by TCRdb with only in-frame sequences that have V and J called. A share of the clones is absent; for the studies checked, an unresolved V gene accounts for under half, and the remainder has no known explanation. This sample comprises more than 65,000 clones, about 90% of them detected only once. The ten largest clones represent 8.5% to 9% of the sample. A remark on this clone: No antigen is known for it. No base qualities exist here, and no much larger clone lies one base off it.

The cysteine opens and the phenylalanine closes a CDR3 of 15 amino acids. The kept DNA is CDR3 alone, 45 bases in frame from the first base. Sample: CD4+ or CD8+ T cells sorted from blood, taken in a trial of the OX40 agonist ivuxolimab. The sequence came from an adult with an advanced solid tumor such as melanoma, head and neck, liver or kidney cancer. This sequence uses TRBV21-1 and TRBJ1-5. TRBV21-1 is flagged as a pseudogene. CDR3 sequence: CASTSEDYSNQPQHF. DNA sequence: TGTGCCAGCACCTCAGAGGATTATAGCAATCAGCCCCAGCATTTT.